Listed below are T cell receptor beta chains from one sample, sequenced in a study of radiotherapy plus CTLA-4 blockade in lung cancer. The repertoire was sequenced with immunoSEQ multiplex PCR; TCRdb's copy has only in-frame clones and lacks some. Of 43,000 or so clones in the sample, approximately 62% were seen once. This specimen was peripheral blood, taken from a patient treated with radiotherapy plus ipilimumab. These receptors originate from a human donor with non-small cell lung cancer who had a partial response to radiotherapy plus ipilimumab. Each CDR3 is given with its conserved first and last residue. The D gene is left open where the match is weak. The size entry is marked missing in some rows and otherwise reads once, few, many or a size class.

abundance: NA; len: 17; j_gene: TRBJ2-1; v_gene: TRBV27; d_gene: TRBD2; CDR3aa: CASSPTPLAGGPHEQFF; CDR3nt: TGTGCCAGCAGTCCCACCCCACTAGCGGGAGGGCCCCATGAGCAGTTCTTC
abundance: NA; len: 15; j_gene: TRBJ2-5; v_gene: TRBV7-2; d_gene: TRBD2; CDR3aa: CASSYSGGAGETQYF; CDR3nt: TGTGCCAGCTCATATAGCGGGGGGGCCGGGGAGACCCAGTACTTC
abundance: few; len: 15; j_gene: TRBJ2-7; v_gene: TRBV28; d_gene: NA; CDR3aa: CASSLRQGWLNEQYF; CDR3nt: TGTGCCAGCAGTTTACGGCAGGGCTGGTTGAACGAGCAGTACTTC
abundance: few; len: 12; j_gene: TRBJ1-2; v_gene: TRBV6-6; d_gene: TRBD1; CDR3aa: CASLGQGFGYTF; CDR3nt: TGTGCCAGTTTGGGACAGGGGTTTGGCTACACCTTC
abundance: few; len: 16; j_gene: TRBJ2-5; v_gene: TRBV5-1; d_gene: NA; CDR3aa: CASRLEGVGLKETQYF; CDR3nt: TGCGCCAGCAGGCTGGAGGGTGTAGGGTTAAAAGAGACCCAGTACTTC
abundance: NA; len: 17; j_gene: TRBJ2-2; v_gene: TRBV5-6; d_gene: TRBD2; CDR3aa: CASSLARTSGGTGELFF; CDR3nt: TGTGCCAGCAGCTTGGCAAGGACTAGCGGGGGCACCGGGGAGCTGTTTTTT
abundance: NA; len: 14; j_gene: TRBJ1-4; v_gene: TRBV6-6; d_gene: TRBD1; CDR3aa: CTGKGGGSGEKLFF; CDR3nt: TGTACCGGGAAAGGGGGCGGAAGCGGTGAAAAACTGTTTTTT
abundance: NA; len: 16; j_gene: TRBJ2-7; v_gene: TRBV7-9; d_gene: NA; CDR3aa: CASSPPYGQGGDEQYF; CDR3nt: TGTGCCAGCAGCCCCCCCTATGGGCAGGGGGGCGACGAGCAGTACTTC
abundance: NA; len: 15; j_gene: TRBJ2-2; v_gene: TRBV2; d_gene: NA; CDR3aa: CASKPQRVNTGELFF; CDR3nt: TGTGCCAGCAAGCCCCAGCGGGTGAACACCGGGGAGCTGTTTTTT
abundance: NA; len: 16; j_gene: TRBJ2-1; v_gene: TRBV6-6; d_gene: TRBD2; CDR3aa: CASSYESGGRYNEQFF; CDR3nt: TGTGCCAGCAGTTACGAAAGCGGGGGCCGTTACAATGAGCAGTTCTTC
abundance: NA; len: 14; j_gene: TRBJ2-5; v_gene: TRBV7-9; d_gene: NA; CDR3aa: CASSLGQGSETQYF; CDR3nt: TGTGCCAGCAGCTTGGGCCAGGGTTCGGAGACCCAGTACTTC
abundance: NA; len: 16; j_gene: TRBJ2-2; v_gene: TRBV11-3; d_gene: TRBD1; CDR3aa: CASSSRLDRGTGELFF; CDR3nt: TGTGCCAGCAGCTCGCGTCTAGACAGGGGCACCGGGGAGCTGTTTTTT
abundance: NA; len: 15; j_gene: TRBJ2-3; v_gene: TRBV7-2; d_gene: TRBD2; CDR3aa: CASSRAASGTDTQYF; CDR3nt: TGTGCCAGCAGCCGAGCGGCTAGCGGGACGGATACGCAGTATTTT
abundance: NA; len: 14; j_gene: TRBJ2-5; v_gene: TRBV19; d_gene: NA; CDR3aa: CASSIEGAGETQYF; CDR3nt: TGTGCCAGTAGTATAGAGGGGGCCGGGGAGACCCAGTACTTC
abundance: few; len: 12; j_gene: TRBJ1-3; v_gene: TRBV2; d_gene: NA; CDR3aa: CASAESGNTIYF; CDR3nt: TGTGCCAGCGCGGAGTCTGGAAACACCATATATTTT
abundance: NA; len: 16; j_gene: TRBJ2-1; v_gene: TRBV5-1; d_gene: TRBD2; CDR3aa: CASSLVAGGYYNEQFF; CDR3nt: TGCGCCAGCAGCTTGGTAGCGGGGGGGTATTACAATGAGCAGTTCTTC
abundance: NA; len: 13; j_gene: TRBJ2-1; v_gene: TRBV29-1; d_gene: NA; CDR3aa: CSVELNPEREQFF; CDR3nt: TGCAGCGTTGAACTTAACCCAGAGCGGGAGCAGTTCTTC
abundance: NA; len: 16; j_gene: TRBJ1-1; v_gene: TRBV5-4; d_gene: TRBD1; CDR3aa: CASSPGQGRMNTEAFF; CDR3nt: TGTGCCAGCAGCCCTGGACAGGGGAGGATGAACACTGAAGCTTTCTTT
abundance: NA; len: 17; j_gene: TRBJ2-3; v_gene: TRBV5-8; d_gene: TRBD2; CDR3aa: CASSLRLAGRGPDTQYF; CDR3nt: TGTGCCAGCAGCTTGCGGCTAGCGGGAAGGGGGCCAGATACGCAGTATTTT
abundance: few; len: 18; j_gene: TRBJ2-2; v_gene: TRBV18; d_gene: TRBD1; CDR3aa: CASSPTGQEDPNTGELFF; CDR3nt: TGTGCCAGCTCACCGACGGGACAGGAAGACCCGAACACCGGGGAGCTGTTTTTT
abundance: few; len: 14; j_gene: TRBJ1-2; v_gene: TRBV5-1; d_gene: TRBD1; CDR3aa: CASSDNRGDYGYTF; CDR3nt: TGCGCCAGCAGCGATAACAGGGGCGATTATGGCTACACCTTC
abundance: few; len: 14; j_gene: TRBJ2-7; v_gene: TRBV11-3; d_gene: TRBD2; CDR3aa: CASSLGSGSNEQYF; CDR3nt: TGTGCCAGCAGCTTAGGGAGCGGGAGTAACGAGCAGTACTTC
abundance: NA; len: 15; j_gene: TRBJ2-1; v_gene: TRBV29-1; d_gene: TRBD1; CDR3aa: CSVDPGQGPYNEQFF; CDR3nt: TGCAGCGTTGACCCGGGACAGGGGCCTTACAATGAGCAGTTCTTC
abundance: NA; len: 14; j_gene: TRBJ1-1; v_gene: TRBV6-5; d_gene: NA; CDR3aa: CASRTPRQVTEAFF; CDR3nt: TGTGCCAGCAGAACCCCCCGCCAGGTTACTGAAGCTTTCTTT
abundance: NA; len: 17; j_gene: TRBJ2-2; v_gene: TRBV7-8; d_gene: TRBD1; CDR3aa: CASSPRPGQQYTGELFF; CDR3nt: TGTGCCAGCAGCCCAAGACCGGGACAGCAGTACACCGGGGAGCTGTTTTTT
abundance: NA; len: 15; j_gene: TRBJ1-2; v_gene: TRBV30; d_gene: TRBD1; CDR3aa: CAWSMTGVAGGGYTF; CDR3nt: TGTGCCTGGAGTATGACAGGGGTAGCGGGGGGTGGCTACACCTTC
abundance: few; len: 15; j_gene: TRBJ1-5; v_gene: TRBV11-2; d_gene: TRBD1; CDR3aa: CASSPDRDLGQPQHF; CDR3nt: TGTGCCAGCAGCCCGGACAGGGACCTTGGTCAGCCCCAGCATTTT
abundance: NA; len: 14; j_gene: TRBJ2-7; v_gene: TRBV5-1; d_gene: NA; CDR3aa: CASSPTGTSYEQYF; CDR3nt: TGCGCCAGCAGCCCTACAGGGACCTCCTACGAGCAGTACTTC
abundance: once; len: 15; j_gene: TRBJ2-3; v_gene: TRBV5-6; d_gene: NA; CDR3aa: CASSFGGAGTDTQYF; CDR3nt: TGTGCCAGCAGCTTTGGGGGCGCAGGCACAGATACGCAGTATTTT
abundance: few; len: 16; j_gene: TRBJ2-7; v_gene: TRBV7-9; d_gene: TRBD1; CDR3aa: CASSFPRDRISYEQYF; CDR3nt: TGTGCCAGCAGCTTCCCCCGGGACAGAATAAGCTACGAGCAGTACTTC
abundance: NA; len: 18; j_gene: TRBJ1-3; v_gene: TRBV18; d_gene: NA; CDR3aa: CASSPSFARGAKRNTIYF; CDR3nt: TGTGCCAGCTCACCCAGCTTTGCCAGGGGAGCTAAGAGGAACACCATATATTTT
abundance: NA; len: 14; j_gene: TRBJ2-3; v_gene: TRBV5-1; d_gene: NA; CDR3aa: CASSVQGNTDTQYF; CDR3nt: TGCGCCAGCAGCGTTCAGGGGAACACAGATACGCAGTATTTT
abundance: NA; len: 12; j_gene: TRBJ1-3; v_gene: TRBV10-3; d_gene: NA; CDR3aa: CATLSSGNTIYF; CDR3nt: TGTGCCACCCTGAGCTCTGGAAACACCATATATTTT
abundance: NA; len: 13; j_gene: TRBJ1-1; v_gene: TRBV6-1; d_gene: NA; CDR3aa: CASRLTGNTEAFF; CDR3nt: TGTGCCAGCAGACTTACAGGGAACACTGAAGCTTTCTTT
abundance: NA; len: 14; j_gene: TRBJ2-7; v_gene: TRBV5-1; d_gene: NA; CDR3aa: CASSLERGTHEQYF; CDR3nt: TGCGCCAGCAGCTTGGAAAGGGGGACACACGAGCAGTACTTC
abundance: NA; len: 15; j_gene: TRBJ2-7; v_gene: TRBV4-2; d_gene: TRBD2; CDR3aa: CASRSEAGGYYEQYF; CDR3nt: TGTGCCAGCAGGAGCGAAGCGGGGGGTTACTACGAGCAGTACTTC
abundance: NA; len: 13; j_gene: TRBJ2-7; v_gene: TRBV30; d_gene: TRBD1; CDR3aa: CAWNEDRGLEQYF; CDR3nt: TGTGCCTGGAACGAGGACAGGGGGCTCGAGCAGTACTTC
abundance: NA; len: 14; j_gene: TRBJ1-1; v_gene: TRBV28; d_gene: NA; CDR3aa: CASSSSREWPEAFF; CDR3nt: TGTGCCAGCAGCTCCTCCAGGGAATGGCCTGAAGCTTTCTTT
abundance: NA; len: 15; j_gene: TRBJ2-1; v_gene: TRBV5-4; d_gene: TRBD2; CDR3aa: CASSPSGRGNNEQFF; CDR3nt: TGTGCCAGCAGCCCTAGCGGGAGGGGTAACAATGAGCAGTTCTTC